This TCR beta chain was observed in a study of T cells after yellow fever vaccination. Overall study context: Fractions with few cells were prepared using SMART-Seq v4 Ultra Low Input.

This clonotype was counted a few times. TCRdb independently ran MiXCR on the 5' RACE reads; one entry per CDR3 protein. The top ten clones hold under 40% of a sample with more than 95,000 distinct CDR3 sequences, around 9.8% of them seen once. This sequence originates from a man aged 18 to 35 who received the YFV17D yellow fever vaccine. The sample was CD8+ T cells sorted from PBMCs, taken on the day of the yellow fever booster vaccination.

This CDR3 reads CASSLQGLDQPQHF. The CDR3 DNA reads TGTGCCAGCAGCCTACAGGGTCTCGATCAGCCCCAGCATTTT. This chain links TRBV27 with TRBJ1-5, with D perhaps matching TRBD1 (6 bases). Trimming took 6 bases from V and 5 from J, leaving 14 bases between them. The CDR3 covers 14 residues. Per germline, CDR1 MNHEY and CDR2 SMNVEV (reference sequence).